These T cell receptor beta chains were read from a single sample in a study of memory CD4+ T cells and cytomegalovirus serostatus. TCRdb's table, derived via immunoSEQ multiplex PCR, lists solely in-frame clones and lacks some. Here the sample spans over 65,000 clones, 80% being singletons. Sequenced material: memory CD4+ T cells from blood. The receptors originated from an adult in good health and CMV-seronegative. Each CDR3 is given with its conserved first and last residue. D genes are given only for firm matches. Clone size, where shown, is once, few, many, or a class for clones that have expanded.

j_gene	v_gene	d_gene	abundance	CDR3nt	CDR3aa
TRBJ2-3	TRBV5-5	.	.	TGTGCCAGCAGCTTGGTGTTGGGGGGTGGCACAGATACGCAGTATTTT	CASSLVLGGGTDTQYF
TRBJ1-6	TRBV19	.	once	TGTGCCAGTAGTATGGCACCCCTTATTACAGGCACGAATTCACCCCTCCACTTT	CASSMAPLITGTNSPLHF
TRBJ2-1	TRBV9	TRBD2	.	TGTGCCAGCAGCGCCGCTAGCGGTTCCTACAATGAGCAGTTCTTC	CASSAASGSYNEQFF
TRBJ2-2	TRBV6-4	.	.	TGTGCCAGCAGTGACTACACCGGGGAGCTGTTTTTT	CASSDYTGELFF
TRBJ1-5	TRBV7-3	.	.	TGTGCCAGCAGCTTAAGGAGCCACAGGGTGTGGGGTCAGCCCCAGCATTTT	CASSLRSHRVWGQPQHF
TRBJ1-6	TRBV2	TRBD1	.	TGTGCCAGCAGTGGGCAGGGGGTCTACAATTCACCCCTCCACTTT	CASSGQGVYNSPLHF
TRBJ2-2	TRBV15	.	.	TGTGCCACCAGCAAAAATATGAGGAACACCGGGGAGCTGTTTTTT	CATSKNMRNTGELFF
TRBJ2-7	TRBV29-1	.	.	TGCAGCGTTGCCGAGGGTAGGTACGAGCAGTACTTC	CSVAEGRYEQYF
TRBJ2-7	TRBV28	.	.	TGTGCCAGCAGCCGGATCAGACTAGGGGCGGACGAGCAGTACTTC	CASSRIRLGADEQYF
TRBJ2-5	TRBV18	TRBD1	.	TGTGCCAGCTCACCACGGGACAGTCAAGAGACCCAGTACTTC	CASSPRDSQETQYF
TRBJ2-7	TRBV5-1	TRBD2	once	TGCGCCAGCAGCTTGAGTCTAGCGGGCGTCGAAAACGAGCAGTACTTC	CASSLSLAGVENEQYF
TRBJ2-3	TRBV6-4	.	.	TGTGCCAGCAAAGTCACAACTAGCACAGATACGCAGTATTTT	CASKVTTSTDTQYF
TRBJ2-7	TRBV5-1	TRBD1	once	TGCGCCAGCAGCTTCGGATTGGGGACAGAGCTCTCCTACGAGCAGTACTTC	CASSFGLGTELSYEQYF
TRBJ2-7	TRBV7-3	.	.	TGTGCCAGCAGCTTACACCGTTCCTACGAGCAGTACTTC	CASSLHRSYEQYF
TRBJ2-2	TRBV30	TRBD1	.	TGTGCCTGGAGGACGACAGGGGAGGGGGAGCTGTTTTTT	CAWRTTGEGELFF
TRBJ1-2	TRBV19	TRBD1	.	TGTGCCAGTAGATCCACCGGGACAGGGGTACTCGGCACCTTC	CASRSTGTGVLGTF